The clone carrying this T cell receptor beta chain has only a few counts. Primed by a sample-barcoded 5' primer and a J-beta primer mix, a second PCR proceeded for about 6 to 12 cycles. TCRdb reprocessed the 5' RACE reads via MiXCR and lists one record per CDR3 protein. Of 1.5 million to 2 million distinct CDR3 sequences listed, 49% were seen once; the top ten hold over 2%. These data come from a study of blood T cells in healthy people across ages. Germline CDR1 reads LNHNV; CDR2 reads YYDKDF (reference sequence). The CDR3 sequence is 16 residues long. V lost 4 bases to trimming and J lost 3 bases, with 13 bases between them.

The sample was blood. The chain carries TRBV15 and TRBJ1-6, with a weak D call TRBD1 (5 bases). The TCR sequence derives from a woman aged 40 to 50 in good health. In nucleotides, the CDR3 is TGTGCCACCAGCATCTCAGGGAGCCTCTATAATTCACCCCTCCACTTT. This gives the protein CATSISGSLYNSPLHF. The whole variable domain, filled in from reference TRBV15 and TRBJ1-6, reads DAMVIQNPRYQVTQFGKPVTLSCSQTLNHNVMYWYQQKSSQAPKLLFHYYDKDFNNEADTPDNFQSRRPNTSFCFLDIRSPGLGDTAMYLCATSISGSLYNSPLHFGNGTRLTVT.